One T cell receptor beta chain is described in this entry. This clone occurred a few times. The antigen it recognizes is unknown. Base qualities are missing; no much larger clone stands one base away. The data are from a study of cytomegalovirus exposure and HLA in healthy donors (dated by TCRdb to about 2017). Regarding the complete study: An earlier analysis of fewer than 750 of the donors reported around 280 Gb of sequence data and approximately 120 million unique TCR beta sequences obtained from around 180 million T cells. An early release that covered 500 to 800 HLA-typed donors contained about 300 gigabases of sequencing data and 80 million or so unique TCR sequences. Among the roughly 400 genotyped donors, 81% belonged to the genetic ancestry cluster associated with self-reported Caucasian donors. The study was designed to test whether signatures of past pathogen exposure could be identified by cataloging public T cell receptors. Using immunosequencing, the study profiled T cell repertoires from fewer than 850 subjects and related those repertoires to cytomegalovirus serostatus. Besides the first cohort of more than 650 subjects, a separate validation cohort made up of 90 to 150 different subjects was used. To predict cytomegalovirus infection status, the study combined high-throughput TCR immunosequencing, statistical association of individual TCRs with disease status, and machine learning. A later analysis re-analyzed previously published TCR beta repertoires from several hundred donors and added high-resolution HLA genotyping to study TCR occurrence patterns. The later analysis used no new phenotypic data to find candidate immune exposures, relying instead on TCR beta sequences and their occurrence across donors. To decide whether each TCR beta V gene segment behaved as functional or pseudogenic, an earlier analysis of some 600 of the donors relied on high-throughput TCR beta sequencing. Donor age, sex, ethnicity and CMV serostatus were compiled together with the repertoire data. A later genetic analysis used genome-wide SNP genotypes for about 65% of the roughly 670 donors, treating that subset as a discovery cohort. All discovery cohort repertoires had been generated on a single sequencing platform. HLA typing covered class I and class II loci at four-digit resolution. Typing coverage varied by locus: about 620-630 donors for A, B, C, DRB1 and DQB1; roughly 520 for DQA1; over 600 for DPA1; approximately 470 for DPB1. Roughly five DR-DQ haplotypes were treated as single units for association and clustering because of strong linkage in the cohort. Among approximately 370 genotyped donors of the cohort, an average of around 250,000 unique TCR beta nucleotide sequences was sequenced per donor, of which 15% to 20% were non-productive. The investigation overall reported the following: A cluster of highly shared sequence variants was judged likely to be a technical artifact of the sequencing pipeline. Because some donors lacked HLA typing at each locus, the association tests relied only on the typed subset. A few of the identified cytomegalovirus-associated TCR beta chains were confirmed in vitro to be specific for cytomegalovirus antigens. A later analysis found that HLA-associated TCR beta chains were more clonally expanded and had lower generation probabilities than equally common non-associated chains. The presence/absence analyses assumed that sequencing depth was roughly uniform across donors, and that assumption may not be true. This cohort had only TCR beta chains sequenced, and the lack of alpha or paired-chain data limited which features could be detected. The 87-base-pair reads could not distinguish some IMGT-functional V segments, including TRBV6-2 and TRBV6-3, so those segments were excluded. In a later analysis, most CMV-associated TCR beta chains were found to appear HLA-restricted, with HLA associations seemingly driven largely by CMV exposure. Because counts were too low, seventeen rarely observed V segments, including chromosome 9 orphons, were excluded from the earlier analysis of roughly 580 of the donors. According to a later analysis, parvovirus B19, influenza, CMV and Epstein-Barr virus appeared linked to several top co-occurrence clusters. In the study, 150 to 200 TCR beta chains were listed as associated with cytomegalovirus. Cytomegalovirus status was reported to be diagnosed by the classifier with high specificity and sensitivity in both the original and validation cohorts. Linkage disequilibrium might explain the correlated functional status among segregating V segments, but an unknown experimental factor could not be excluded. While some public TCRs were present in many individuals, most TCR sequences turned up only very rarely across donors. V-gene and J-gene trimming of TCR beta chains was associated with a missense DCLRE1C variant in a later genetic analysis, and the association was replicated in an independent cohort. Broadly in line with IMGT annotations, most TCR beta V segments showed up in productive rearrangements about 90% or about 30% of the time in an earlier analysis of 587 of the donors. According to a later genetic analysis, donors in an Asian-associated ancestry cluster had fewer N-insertions in productive TCRs than the approximately 700-donor mean. It was suggested by the authors that the approach could potentially be generalized to other disease states and immunological phenotypes. The only immune exposure information available for the cohort was CMV serostatus. A further reported finding was that TCR beta sequences accurately predicted the HLA-A and HLA-B alleles for most subjects in the first cohort. A later analysis associated some 17,000 TCR beta sequences with specific HLA alleles at a false discovery rate of 0.05. When HLA alleles, especially DR and DQ, strongly co-occurred, TCR associations were difficult to assign to individual alleles. According to a later analysis, TCR association rates differed among HLA loci, with DRB1 alleles showing the most associated TCRs and HLA-C alleles showing the fewest.

Clipping removes 2 bases from V and 8 bases from J, with 6 as the unmatched junction base count. Taken from cysteine to phenylalanine, the CDR3 has 14 residues. The kept DNA is CDR3 alone, 42 bases in frame from the first base. CDR1 and CDR2 were assigned from the germline V gene as MDHEN and SYDVKM. In total, just over 650 healthy bone marrow donors made up the cohort. At the time of sampling, all cohort members were nominally healthy, though unrecorded immune exposures were likely present. The donor tested CMV seronegative, placing the donor among the roughly 340 seronegative members of the cohort. Every donor gave a peripheral blood sample, and the peripheral blood mononuclear cells from that sample were used for TCR beta sequencing. Genomic DNA extraction from the blood cell samples was performed with the Qiagen DNeasy Blood Extraction Kit. The library was made by the immunoSEQ multiplex PCR assay. A mixture of 60 forward primers for TCR Vbeta segments and 13 reverse primers for TCR Jbeta segments was used in the multiplex PCR. Amplification of the CDR3 region of rearranged TCR beta genes was performed with a multiplex PCR assay on genomic DNA. Amplified TCR beta libraries were sequenced as 87-base-pair reads on the Illumina HiSeq System. Under the source paper's analysis protocol: A later analysis tallied tens of millions of unique TCR beta chains across the 666 repertoires, and roughly 11 million of those chains were shared by two or more donors. Raw reads were error-corrected and collapsed into unique sequences with a nearest-neighbor algorithm that merged closely related sequences to remove PCR and sequencing errors. CDR3 sequences were aligned to IMGT reference sequences to assign V, D and J gene segments. For a sequence to be retained, a match of at least six nucleotides to both a V gene segment and a J gene segment was required. A rearrangement counted as productive if the CDR3 had no stop codons and remained in frame with V and J, and every other rearrangement counted as non-productive. CDR3 was defined by IMGT convention, running from the second conserved V-encoded cysteine to the conserved J-encoded phenylalanine. Sequences without an unambiguous match to a single V gene segment were excluded from the earlier analysis of approximately 560 of the donors. An earlier analysis of 550 to 650 of the donors classified V segments as functional when productive rearrangements were above 56.7% and as segregating when the standard deviation between donors was above 5%. A statistical classification framework was developed to diagnose cytomegalovirus status using the catalog of TCR beta chain sequences. A later analysis assigned V and J genes by comparing TCR nucleotide sequences with IMGT/GENE-DB human TR gene sequences. A later analysis assigned CDR3 sequences and most-parsimonious VDJ recombination scenarios with the TCRdist pipeline. In a later analysis, each TCR beta chain was defined by its CDR3 amino acid sequence together with its V-gene family, and reads without a unique V-gene family were excluded. In a later analysis, nearly 600 highly shared, low-generation-probability nucleotide sequences were removed to address suspected cross-contamination and a sequencing artifact. In a later analysis, a clonal expansion index for each public chain was calculated from normalized within-repertoire ranks of inferred template counts. Generation probabilities in a later analysis came from a VDJ recombination model fitted to out-of-frame rearrangements, and those results were checked against IGoR. A later analysis scored TCR-TCR, TCR-HLA and TCR-CMV co-occurrence with hypergeometric tests, applying a repertoire-size bias correction to TCR pairs. In a later analysis, false discovery rates were estimated by permuting HLA or CMV assignments 20 times. In a later analysis, co-occurring TCRs were grouped using DBSCAN, with TCRdist sequence similarity added in when clustering inside HLA-allele-positive subsets. Repertoires with fewer than 30,000 or more than 120,000 public chains, plus five repertoires with anomalous nucleotide sharing, were excluded from co-occurrence clustering. This immuneACCESS table, as held by TCRdb, lists in-frame sequences with V and J called but not all clones. Of the missing ones, under half trace to an unresolved V gene in checked studies; the others have no known cause. Clone size and V and J calls were adopted from that table, with D and trimming inferred from the DNA. This sample holds 150,000 to 200,000 clones; under 80% were observed only once. The top ten clones comprise around 3.1% of the sample.

The chain is made from TRBV28 and TRBJ1-2; 9 central nucleotides agree with TRBD1. Sequenced material: PBMCs. The sequence came from a female donor in good health and CMV-seronegative. The DNA is TGTGCCAGCAGTTTAGGGGGACAGGGTTACGGCTACACCTTC. Protein translation: CASSLGGQGYGYTF.